These 26 T cell receptor beta chains came from one sample sequenced in a study of cytomegalovirus exposure and HLA in healthy donors. PCR used 60 Vbeta primers and 13 Jbeta primers. Profiling relied on immunoSEQ multiplex PCR, and the TCRdb table lists in-frame clones only, not all of them. This table holds over 150,000 clones, approximately 79% found once. Sequencing was done on a sample of PBMCs. Every receptor here comes from a man aged 35 to 55 in good health and CMV-seronegative.

This clone turned up a few times. The CDR3 sequence is CAIKTGGGNEKLFF. CDR3 sequence (DNA): TGTGCCATCAAAACGGGGGGAGGGAATGAAAAACTGTTTTTT. This sequence joins TRBV28 and TRBJ1-4; a weak D match, TRBD1 (5 bases). The CDR3 has 14 residues. CDR1 and CDR2 (germline): MDHEN, SYDVKM. V shed 10 bases and J shed 5 bases, with 17 bases lying between them.

This clone was observed a handful of times. The J gene is TRBJ1-3, the V gene TRBV25-1; D is perhaps TRBD1 (5 bases). Per the germline V gene, CDR1 is MGHDK and CDR2 is SYGVNS. V was cut by 3 bases and J by 8 bases, with 11 bases left in between. This CDR3 comprises 13 residues. In DNA form, the CDR3 reads TGTGCCAGCAGTGATTGGGGGGGGGACACCATATATTTT. Its protein product is CASSDWGGDTIYF.

The chain joins TRBV4-3 to TRBJ1-3, with D tentatively TRBD1 (6 bases). The CDR3 length is 17 residues. The germline CDR1 and CDR2 sequences are LGHNA and YSLEER. The ends were cut back, 3 bases at V and 1 base at J, with 16 bases in the middle. CDR3 sequence: CASSQDPYRVSGNTIYF. The CDR3 DNA reads as TGCGCCAGCAGCCAGGATCCATACAGGGTGTCTGGAAACACCATATATTTT.

The chain joins TRBV5-1 to TRBJ2-1; no definite D call. Germline CDR1 reads SGHRS; CDR2 reads YFSETQ. This CDR3 comprises 13 residues. Trimming took 0 bases from V and 5 from J, leaving 6 bases between them. CDR3 residues: CASSLDSNNEQFF. The CDR3 coding sequence is TGCGCCAGCAGCTTGGACAGTAACAATGAGCAGTTCTTC.

This clone was seen more than once but under ten times. V is TRBV27 and J is TRBJ1-2; perhaps TRBD1 as D (6 bases). Germline CDR1 is MNHEY and CDR2 is SMNVEV (reference sequence). This CDR3 region has 14 residues. Trimming stripped 1 base from V and 8 bases from J, with 14 bases between. The CDR3 region has the DNA TGTGCCAGCAGTTTATGGGGGGGGGCAAAAGGCTACACCTTC. This gives the protein CASSLWGGAKGYTF.

This clone was detected a few times. The chain uses TRBV6-5 and TRBJ1-4; no firm D call. The V and J ends lost 6 bases and 0 bases respectively, with 8 bases between them. The CDR3 runs to 14 residues. Germline loops: CDR1 MNHEY, CDR2 SVGAGI. Here the CDR3 DNA reads TGTGCCAGCAGCACGGTTGCAACTAATGAAAAACTGTTTTTT. Amino acids: CASSTVATNEKLFF.

In this sample, this clone turned up a few times. The chain joins TRBV5-1 to TRBJ2-7, with D possibly TRBD1 on 5 matching bases. Germline V CDR1 and CDR2: SGHRS, YFSETQ. The CDR3 is 14 residues long. Trimming removed 3 bases from V and 0 bases from J, with 10 bases in between. This chain's CDR3 is CASSSQGSSYEQYF. CDR3 coding DNA: TGCGCCAGCAGCTCCCAGGGAAGCTCCTACGAGCAGTACTTC.

This clone was observed once. This chain links TRBV27 with TRBJ2-7; the match to TRBD2 covers 12 bases. This CDR3 is 14 amino acids long. Looked up from germline, CDR1 is MNHEY and CDR2 is SMNVEV (reference sequence). V lost 4 bases to trimming and J lost 3 bases; unmatched junction nucleotides: 1. The CDR3 here is CASSSGLAGYEQYF. In DNA, the CDR3 is TGTGCCAGCAGTTCGGGACTAGCGGGCTACGAGCAGTACTTC.

This clone was counted a few times. The chain is built from TRBV9 and TRBJ2-1; D is perhaps TRBD2 (6 bases). The germline V gene encodes CDR1 SGDLS and CDR2 YYNGEE. This CDR3 spans 15 amino acids. The ends were cut back, 1 base at V and 5 bases at J, with 13 bases in the middle. The CDR3 DNA follows: TGTGCCAGCAGCGTATCCCAGGGAGGTAACAATGAGCAGTTCTTC. Amino acids: CASSVSQGGNNEQFF.

This chain connects TRBV7-9 to TRBJ2-2; the D is unclear. The CDR3 is 16 amino acids. Trimming took 5 bases from V and 1 from J, leaving 14 bases between them. The germline CDR1 and CDR2 sequences are SEHNR and FQNEAQ (reference sequence). CDR3 amino acids: CASSPPRSRNTGELFF. CDR3 bases: TGTGCCAGCAGCCCCCCCCGCAGTCGGAACACCGGGGAGCTGTTTTTT.

This clone was found a few times. The rearrangement uses TRBV11-1 and TRBJ2-7, with TRBD1 matching 11 bases. Looked up from germline, CDR1 is SGHAT and CDR2 is FQDESV (reference sequence). The J segment lost 6 bases and the V segment lost 1 base, leaving 5 bases of the junction unmatched. This CDR3 is 15 amino acids long. The CDR3 DNA follows: TGTGCCAGCAGCTTAGGCGGACAGGGGGCAAGCGAGCAGTACTTC. This gives the protein CASSLGGQGASEQYF.

The chain couples TRBV27 to TRBJ2-3; D gene ambiguous. With 3 bases removed from V and 6 bases from J, the gap between germline ends came to 16 bases. This CDR3 contains 15 residues. The germline gives CDR1 MNHEY, CDR2 SMNVEV (reference sequence). The CDR3: CASSLAPTVRDTQYF. The CDR3 region has the DNA TGTGCCAGCAGTTTGGCCCCCACAGTCCGGGATACGCAGTATTTT.

The gene calls are TRBV2 and TRBJ2-5, with 7 bases that match TRBD1. This CDR3 has 14 residues. The junction had 1 base not matched to a gene; V was cut back by 2 bases and J by 1 base. Germline V CDR1 and CDR2: SNHLY, FYNNEI. CDR3 DNA: TGTGCCAGCAGTGAAAGGACAGGCCAAGAGACCCAGTACTTC. This translates into CASSERTGQETQYF.

The rearrangement links TRBV19 to TRBJ2-5; D is unresolved. Germline CDR1 LNHDA, CDR2 SQIVND (reference sequence). The V end was cut by 3 bases, the J end by 6 bases, with 11 bases between. The CDR3 covers 13 residues. The CDR3 DNA reads as TGTGCCAGTAGTATGCTTAGCTTAAAGACCCAGTACTTC. The encoded protein is CASSMLSLKTQYF.

The chain employs TRBV19 and TRBJ1-5; tentative D call: TRBD1 (6 bases). Germline values: CDR1 LNHDA, CDR2 SQIVND (reference sequence). The V gene lost 1 base and the J gene lost 9 bases, with 16 bases spanning the gap. This CDR3 spans 15 amino acids. CDR3 DNA sequence: TGTGCCAGTAGTATAGCGGCGGGGGGCGTGGGGCCCCAGCATTTT. Encoded protein: CASSIAAGGVGPQHF.

The chain carries TRBV27 and TRBJ1-2; 10 bases fit TRBD1. V lost 5 bases and J lost 5; bases outside the gene matches: 2. The length of the CDR3 is 13 residues. Germline values: CDR1 MNHEY, CDR2 SMNVEV (reference sequence). The CDR3 loop is CASSDRGQYGYTF. CDR3 nucleotide sequence: TGTGCCAGCAGTGACAGGGGGCAATATGGCTACACCTTC.

The chain joins TRBV7-2 to TRBJ2-7; 7 bases are a match to TRBD1. V trimming: 3 bases; J trimming: 0 bases; junction bases outside the gene matches: 2. Germline V gene sequence: CDR1 SGHTA, CDR2 FQGNSA. The CDR3 spans 14 residues. The CDR3 DNA sequence: TGTGCCAGCAGCTTCGGGGACAGCTCCTACGAGCAGTACTTC. Its translation is CASSFGDSSYEQYF.

V is TRBV7-8 and J is TRBJ1-2, with unresolved D. The germline V gene encodes CDR1 SGHVS and CDR2 FQNEAQ. The CDR3 runs 15 residues. V was cut by 5 bases and J by 2 bases, with 15 bases left in between. The CDR3 reads CASSPRGIVNYGYTF. The DNA of the CDR3 is TGTGCCAGCAGCCCAAGAGGAATTGTGAACTATGGCTACACCTTC.

CDR3 nucleotides: TGTGCCAGCAGCTTACGGGGGGAGGTCAATGAGCAGTTCTTC. Its translation is CASSLRGEVNEQFF. The V gene is TRBV5-8, the J gene TRBJ2-1, with 7 bases fitting TRBD2. The trim removed 2 bases at V and 6 bases at J, leaving 5 bases unmatched. Germline CDR1 reads SGHTS; CDR2 reads YDEGEE. The CDR3 contains 14 residues.

The chain links TRBV29-1 to TRBJ1-5, with D tentatively TRBD1 (6 bases). The CDR3 length is 13 residues. Germline lookup yields CDR1 SQVTM and CDR2 ANQGSEA. V was clipped by 4 bases and J by 4 bases, with 11 bases between them. CDR3 amino acids: CSVVWTANQPQHF. CDR3 nucleotide sequence: TGCAGCGTTGTTTGGACAGCAAATCAGCCCCAGCATTTT.

The chain couples TRBV6-5 to TRBJ2-7; weak D call: TRBD1 (6 bases). The V end was cut by 2 bases, the J end by 3 bases, with 11 bases between. This CDR3 is built from 14 residues. Per the germline V gene, CDR1 is MNHEY and CDR2 is SVGAGI. The CDR3 sequence: CASSYRKTGYEQYF. DNA of the CDR3: TGTGCCAGCAGTTACCGGAAGACAGGCTACGAGCAGTACTTC.

This CDR3 reads CASSSGERGSTDTQYF. For the CDR3, the DNA is TGTGCCAGCAGTTCGGGCGAGCGGGGAAGCACAGATACGCAGTATTTT. The rearrangement uses TRBV28 and TRBJ2-3, with TRBD2 identical over 7 bases. CDR3 length: 16 amino acids. CDR1 and CDR2 from the germline V gene are MDHEN and SYDVKM. Losses at the gene ends were 4 bases for V and 0 bases for J; bases not matched to a gene: 7.

The chain has TRBV6-5 and TRBJ1-2, with 9 positions matching TRBD1. CDR1 and CDR2 (germline): MNHEY, SVGAGI. This CDR3 comprises 13 residues. The trim removed 5 bases at V and 7 bases at J, leaving 5 bases unmatched. The chain's CDR3 is CASSPGQGCGYTF. The CDR3 nucleotides read TGTGCCAGCAGTCCGGGACAGGGATGTGGCTACACCTTC.

The J gene is TRBJ1-3, the V gene TRBV4-1; unclear D gene. V was trimmed by 4 bases and J by 2 bases, leaving 12 bases between them. Germline loops: CDR1 MGHRA, CDR2 YSYEKL. The CDR3 length is 15 residues. CDR3 DNA: TGCGCCAGCAGCCGTGTCCAGGCCACTGGAAACACCATATATTTT. It codes for CASSRVQATGNTIYF.

The CDR3 loop is CSATLLQGLGIQYF. The CDR3 DNA follows: TGCAGCGCCACCCTACTACAGGGGTTAGGCATTCAGTACTTC. V and J are TRBV29-1 and TRBJ2-4; 7 bases agree with TRBD1. The CDR3 totals 14 residues. Trimming took 7 bases from V and 9 from J; bases not matched to a gene: 15. Germline V gives CDR1 SQVTM, CDR2 ANQGSEA.

The chain carries TRBV18 and TRBJ1-1; 10 bases align to TRBD1. CDR3 length: 14 residues. Germline-derived CDR1 and CDR2 are KGHSH and LQKENI. J gave up 7 bases and V 2 bases, and 4 bases lay outside the gene matches. CDR3 sequence: CASSPGGQGGEAFF. DNA of the CDR3: TGTGCCAGCTCACCAGGCGGACAGGGGGGTGAAGCTTTCTTT.